This T cell receptor (beta chain) derives from a study of T cell responses to AZD1222 COVID-19 vaccine. Study-level information: Analysis merged second doses at about 4 or about 12 weeks. Study results and limitations: Repertoires were obtained only post-peak T cell response. At baseline, seropositivity was found in only a handful of AZD1222 recipients.

Notes on this clone: Its antigen is undetermined.

TCRdb keeps only in-frame clones here, not all; method: immunoSEQ multiplex PCR. This sample has under 150,000 clones; around 91% occur once, and the top ten carry around 5%. The CDR3 sequence is 14 residues long. The germline CDR1 and CDR2 sequences are SEHNR and FQNEAQ (reference sequence). Trimming removed 2 bases at V and 5 bases at J, with 12 bases between. Sequences were derived from peripheral blood, sampled on day 0 of AZD1222 vaccination. This chain uses TRBV7-9 with TRBJ2-5; no reliable D call. This sequence was found in an adult in good health. DNA for the CDR3: TGTGCCAGCAGCTTAAACCCGTATCTGGAGACCCAGTACTTC. Encoded protein: CASSLNPYLETQYF.